These 10 T cell receptor beta chains were sequenced from one sample in a study of T-cell memory formation after mild COVID-19. TCRdb called the 5' RACE reads again in MiXCR, with one record for every CDR3 protein. The repertoire includes around 340,000 distinct CDR3 sequences, 20% to 25% of them detected once, and roughly an eighth sits in the top ten. The specimen was PBMCs or a T cell subset sorted from them (not recorded which). These receptors were taken from an adult woman who had mild COVID-19 (a few samples of this study predate the infection). Cell type and time point are not known.

In its sample, this clonotype was seen a few times. This chain joins TRBV24-1 and TRBJ1-5; no reliable D call. The CDR3 spans 15 residues. Germline CDR1 reads KGHDR; CDR2 reads SFDVKD. V lost 4 bases and J 1 base, leaving 10 bases between the germline ends. CDR3 DNA sequence: TGTGCCACCAGTGACCGCGGGCCCAGCAATCAGCCCCAGCATTTT. Amino acids: CATSDRGPSNQPQHF.

The genes are TRBV14 and TRBJ2-7, with D tentatively TRBD2 (6 bases). The CDR3 runs to 16 residues. Trimming took 0 bases from V and 1 from J, leaving 13 bases between them. Germline V gene sequence: CDR1 SGHDN, CDR2 FVKESK. CDR3 residues: CASSQDWGGVSYEQYF. The CDR3 DNA sequence: TGTGCCAGCAGCCAAGATTGGGGAGGAGTGTCCTACGAGCAGTACTTC.

The chain couples TRBV4-3 to TRBJ2-2, with TRBD1 identical over 10 bases. From germline, CDR1 is LGHNA and CDR2 YSLEER. This CDR3 is built from 15 residues. V lost 4 bases, J lost 5 bases, and 4 bases stayed unmatched. CDR3 sequence reads: CASSPGTGETGELFF. The CDR3 DNA reads TGCGCCAGCAGCCCAGGGACAGGGGAAACCGGGGAGCTGTTTTTT.

The J gene is TRBJ2-5, the V gene TRBV12-3 or TRBV12-4, with 12 bases that match TRBD2. The V segment lost 6 bases and the J segment 4 bases; nucleotides outside the gene matches: 6. CDR3 length: 15 residues. CDR3 amino acids: CASRPGTSGLETQYF. CDR3 bases: TGTGCCAGCAGACCCGGGACTAGCGGGTTAGAGACCCAGTACTTC.

This clonotype has just a few counts. The genes are TRBV7-3 and TRBJ1-1, with TRBD1 identical over 7 bases. Germline-derived CDR1 and CDR2 are SGHTA and FQGTGA. CDR3 size: 16 residues. The V segment lost 1 base and the J segment 4 bases; nucleotides outside the gene matches: 9. This chain's CDR3 is CASSLKPDRVSTEAFF. CDR3 nucleotides: TGTGCCAGCAGCTTAAAGCCCGACAGGGTGAGCACTGAAGCTTTCTTT.

The table lists this clonotype with a few counts. The chain carries TRBV7-8 and TRBJ2-1, with D possibly matching TRBD2 (5 bases). With 4 bases removed from V and 12 bases from J, the gap between germline ends came to 16 bases. The germline CDR1 and CDR2 sequences are SGHVS and FQNEAQ. The CDR3 has 13 amino acids. CDR3 DNA sequence: TGTGCCAGCAGCTCGTGGGGAGAGGATGGGCAGTTCTTC. Protein product: CASSSWGEDGQFF.

This clonotype has a single count. The chain is built from TRBV5-1 and TRBJ2-5; 10 bases are shared with TRBD1. CDR1 SGHRS and CDR2 YFSETQ come from the germline V gene. This CDR3 is built from 15 residues. After removal of 2 bases from V and 1 base from J, the junction contained 2 bases not matched to a gene. The CDR3 protein is CASSLGTGVQETQYF. In nucleotides, the CDR3 is TGCGCCAGCAGCTTAGGGACAGGGGTCCAAGAGACCCAGTACTTC.

V usage is TRBV12-3 or TRBV12-4 and J usage is TRBJ2-1, with 9 bases identical to TRBD2. V lost 2 bases and J lost 6; bases outside the gene matches: 8. This CDR3 region has 16 residues. CDR3 DNA sequence: TGTGCCAGCAGTTTACTAGGCGGGGGGGCGAGCAATGAGCAGTTCTTC. This codes for CASSLLGGGASNEQFF.

This clonotype was detected a few times. In DNA form, the CDR3 reads TGTGCCATCAGTGAGTCAGGGAGGGGAGATCAGCCCCAGCATTTT. Translating it yields CAISESGRGDQPQHF. The chain has TRBV10-3 and TRBJ1-5; tentatively, D is TRBD1 (5 bases). Germline V CDR1 and CDR2: ENHRY, SYGVKD. The CDR3 extends over 15 amino acids. The V end was cut by 0 bases, the J end by 5 bases, with 11 bases between.

CDR3 sequence: CSASNPGLADPSEQYF. As DNA, the CDR3 is TGCAGTGCTAGCAACCCGGGACTAGCGGATCCCTCCGAGCAGTACTTC. V gene TRBV20-1 combines with J gene TRBJ2-7; 11 nucleotides agree with TRBD2. The CDR3 contains 16 residues. The V and J ends lost 3 bases and 6 bases, in that order; junction bases with no gene match: 13. CDR1 is DFQATT, CDR2 SNEGSKA, per germline (reference sequence).